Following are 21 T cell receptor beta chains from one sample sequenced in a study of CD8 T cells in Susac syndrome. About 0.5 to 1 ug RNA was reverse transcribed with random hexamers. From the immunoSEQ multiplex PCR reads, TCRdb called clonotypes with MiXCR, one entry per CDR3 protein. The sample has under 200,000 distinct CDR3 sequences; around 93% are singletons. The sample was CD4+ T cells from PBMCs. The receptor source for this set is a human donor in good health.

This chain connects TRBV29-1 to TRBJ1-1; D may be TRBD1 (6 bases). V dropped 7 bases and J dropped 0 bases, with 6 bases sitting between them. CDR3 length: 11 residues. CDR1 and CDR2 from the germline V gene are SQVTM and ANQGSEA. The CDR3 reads CSGTVNTEAFF. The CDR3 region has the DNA TGCAGCGGGACAGTGAACACTGAAGCTTTCTTT.

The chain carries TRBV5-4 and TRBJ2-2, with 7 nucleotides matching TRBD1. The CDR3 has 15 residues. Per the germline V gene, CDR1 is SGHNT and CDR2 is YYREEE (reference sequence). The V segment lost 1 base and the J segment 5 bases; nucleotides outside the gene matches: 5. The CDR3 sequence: CASSLRGRRTGELFF. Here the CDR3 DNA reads TGTGCCAGCAGCTTGAGGGGGCGCCGGACCGGGGAGCTGTTTTTT.

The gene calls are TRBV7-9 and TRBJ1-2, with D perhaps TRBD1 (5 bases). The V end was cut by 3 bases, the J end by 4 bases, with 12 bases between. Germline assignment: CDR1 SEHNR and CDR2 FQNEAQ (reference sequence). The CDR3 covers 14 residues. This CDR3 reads CASSFEGTSYGYTF. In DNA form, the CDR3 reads TGTGCCAGCAGCTTTGAGGGGACGTCCTATGGCTACACCTTC.

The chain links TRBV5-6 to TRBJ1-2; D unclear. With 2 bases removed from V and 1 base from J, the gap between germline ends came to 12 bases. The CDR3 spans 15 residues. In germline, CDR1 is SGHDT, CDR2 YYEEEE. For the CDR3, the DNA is TGTGCCAGCAGCTTTTTCACAGCGAATAACTATGGCTACACCTTC. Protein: CASSFFTANNYGYTF.

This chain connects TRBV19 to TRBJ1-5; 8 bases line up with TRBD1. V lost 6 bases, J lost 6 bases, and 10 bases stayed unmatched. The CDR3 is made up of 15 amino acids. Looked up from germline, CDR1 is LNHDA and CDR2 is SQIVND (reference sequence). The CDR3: CASRPPQGAGQPQHF. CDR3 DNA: TGTGCCAGTAGACCCCCCCAGGGGGCAGGTCAGCCCCAGCATTTT.

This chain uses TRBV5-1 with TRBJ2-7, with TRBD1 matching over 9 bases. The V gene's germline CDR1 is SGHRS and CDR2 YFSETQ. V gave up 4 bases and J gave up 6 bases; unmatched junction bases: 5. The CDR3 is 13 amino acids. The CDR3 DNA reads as TGCGCCAGCAGCCGGGACAGGGAGGGCGAGCAGTACGTC. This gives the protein CASSRDREGEQYV.

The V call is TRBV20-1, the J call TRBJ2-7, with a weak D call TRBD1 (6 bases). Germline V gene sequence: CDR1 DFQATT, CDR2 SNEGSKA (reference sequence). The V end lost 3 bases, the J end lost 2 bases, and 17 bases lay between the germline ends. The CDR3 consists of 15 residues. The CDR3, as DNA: TGCAGTGCTAGGGCCCTGGACAGCTCTCCCTACGAGCAGTACTTC. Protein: CSARALDSSPYEQYF.

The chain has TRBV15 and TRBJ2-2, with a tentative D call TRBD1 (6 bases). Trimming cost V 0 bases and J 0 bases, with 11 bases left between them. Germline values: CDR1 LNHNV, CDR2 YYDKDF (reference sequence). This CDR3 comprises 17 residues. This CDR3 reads CATSRDLTGPNTGELFF. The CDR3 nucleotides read TGTGCCACCAGCAGAGACCTGACAGGTCCGAACACCGGGGAGCTGTTTTTT.

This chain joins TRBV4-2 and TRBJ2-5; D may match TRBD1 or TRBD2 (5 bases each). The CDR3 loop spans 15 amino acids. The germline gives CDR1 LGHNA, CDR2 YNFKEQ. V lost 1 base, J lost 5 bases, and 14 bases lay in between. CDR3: CASSQAWDPAETQYF. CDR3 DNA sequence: TGTGCCAGCAGCCAAGCCTGGGACCCCGCGGAGACCCAGTACTTC.

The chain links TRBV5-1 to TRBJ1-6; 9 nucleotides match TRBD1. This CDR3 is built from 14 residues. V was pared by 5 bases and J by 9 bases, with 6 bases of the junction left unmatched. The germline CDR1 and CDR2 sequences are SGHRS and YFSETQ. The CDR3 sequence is CASSTDRGGSPLHF. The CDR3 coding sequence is TGCGCCAGCAGTACGGACAGGGGTGGTTCACCCCTCCACTTT.

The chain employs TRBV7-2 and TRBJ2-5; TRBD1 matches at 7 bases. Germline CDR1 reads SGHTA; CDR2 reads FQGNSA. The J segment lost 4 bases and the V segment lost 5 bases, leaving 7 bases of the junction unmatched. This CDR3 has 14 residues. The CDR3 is CASSRDRAAETQYF. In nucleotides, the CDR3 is TGTGCCAGCAGCCGCGACAGGGCGGCAGAGACCCAGTACTTC. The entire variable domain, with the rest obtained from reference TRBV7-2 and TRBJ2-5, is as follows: GAGVSQSPSNKVTEKGKDVELRCDPISGHTALYWYRQSLGQGLEFLIYFQGNSAPDKSGLPSDRFSAERTGGSVSTLTIQRTQQEDSAVYLCASSRDRAAETQYFGPGTRLLVL.

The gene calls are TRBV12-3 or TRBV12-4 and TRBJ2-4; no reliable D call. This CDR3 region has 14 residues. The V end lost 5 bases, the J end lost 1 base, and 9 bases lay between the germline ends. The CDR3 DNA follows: TGTGCCAGCAGTCAATTGGCGGCCAAAAACATTCAGTACTTC. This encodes CASSQLAAKNIQYF.

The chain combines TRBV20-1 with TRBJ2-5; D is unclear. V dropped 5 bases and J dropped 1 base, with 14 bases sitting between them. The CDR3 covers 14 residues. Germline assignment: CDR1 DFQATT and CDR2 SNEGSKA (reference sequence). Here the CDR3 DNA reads TGCAGTGCTCCCGCCCTAGTGGTCCAAGAGACCCAGTACTTC. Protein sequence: CSAPALVVQETQYF.

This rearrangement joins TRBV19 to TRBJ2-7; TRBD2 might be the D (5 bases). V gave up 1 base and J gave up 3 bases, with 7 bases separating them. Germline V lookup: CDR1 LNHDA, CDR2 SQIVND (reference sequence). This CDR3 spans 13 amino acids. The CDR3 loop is CASSIAEGYEQYF. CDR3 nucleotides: TGTGCCAGTAGTATAGCAGAGGGCTACGAGCAGTACTTC.

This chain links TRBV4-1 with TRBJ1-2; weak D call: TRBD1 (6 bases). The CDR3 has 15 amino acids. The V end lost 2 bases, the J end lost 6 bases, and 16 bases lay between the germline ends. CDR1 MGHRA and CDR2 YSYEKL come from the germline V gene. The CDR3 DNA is TGCGCCAGCAGCCAACCCAACAGGGTAGGCGATGGCTACACCTTC. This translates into CASSQPNRVGDGYTF.

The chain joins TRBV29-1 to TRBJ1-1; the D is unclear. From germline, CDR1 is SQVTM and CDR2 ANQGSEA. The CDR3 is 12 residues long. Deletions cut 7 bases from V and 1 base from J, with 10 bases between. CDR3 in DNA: TGCAGCGCCGGGCTTGAGAACACTGAAGCTTTCTTT. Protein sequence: CSAGLENTEAFF. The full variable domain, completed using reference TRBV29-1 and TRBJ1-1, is SAVISQKPSRDICQRGTSLTIQCQVDSQVTMMFWYRQQPGQSLTLIATANQGSEATYESGFVIDKFPISRPNLTFSTLTVSNMSPEDSSIYLCSAGLENTEAFFGQGTRLTVV.

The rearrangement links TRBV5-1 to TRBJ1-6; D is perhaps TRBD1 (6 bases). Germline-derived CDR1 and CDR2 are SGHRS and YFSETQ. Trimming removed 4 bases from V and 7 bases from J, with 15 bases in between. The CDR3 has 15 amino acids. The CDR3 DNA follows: TGCGCCAGCAGCCTGGGGGCAGGGGAAAATTCACCCCTCCACTTT. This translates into CASSLGAGENSPLHF.

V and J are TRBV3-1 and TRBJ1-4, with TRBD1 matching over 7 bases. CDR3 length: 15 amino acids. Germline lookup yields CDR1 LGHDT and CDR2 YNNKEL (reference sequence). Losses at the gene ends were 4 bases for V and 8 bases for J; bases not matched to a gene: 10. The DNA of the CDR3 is TGTGCCAGCAGCCGGGGAGGGGGCGCGCACGAAAAACTGTTTTTT. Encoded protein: CASSRGGGAHEKLFF.

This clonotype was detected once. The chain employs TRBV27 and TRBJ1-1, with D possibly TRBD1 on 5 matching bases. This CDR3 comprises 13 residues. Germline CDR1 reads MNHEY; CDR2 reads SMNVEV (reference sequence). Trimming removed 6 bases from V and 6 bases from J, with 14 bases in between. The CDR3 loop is CASSPWGGAEAFF. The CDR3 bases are TGTGCCAGCAGCCCTTGGGGAGGGGCTGAAGCTTTCTTT.

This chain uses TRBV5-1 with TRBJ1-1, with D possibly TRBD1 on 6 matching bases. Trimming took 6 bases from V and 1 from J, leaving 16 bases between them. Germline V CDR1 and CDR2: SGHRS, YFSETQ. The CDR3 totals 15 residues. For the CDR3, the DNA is TGCGCCAGCAAGGACAGCCGGGTATGGAACACTGAAGCTTTCTTT. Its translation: CASKDSRVWNTEAFF. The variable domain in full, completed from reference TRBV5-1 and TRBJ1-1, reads KAGVTQTPRYLIKTRGQQVTLSCSPISGHRSVSWYQQTPGQGLQFLFEYFSETQRNKGNFPGRFSGRQFSNSRSEMNVSTLELGDSALYLCASKDSRVWNTEAFFGQGTRLTVV.

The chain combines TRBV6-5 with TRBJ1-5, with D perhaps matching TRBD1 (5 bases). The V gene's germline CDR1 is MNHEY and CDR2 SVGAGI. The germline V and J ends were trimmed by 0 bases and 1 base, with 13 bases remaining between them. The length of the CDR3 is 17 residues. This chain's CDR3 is CASSYSNQGRSNQPQHF. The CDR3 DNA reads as TGTGCCAGCAGTTACTCGAACCAGGGACGGAGCAATCAGCCCCAGCATTTT.